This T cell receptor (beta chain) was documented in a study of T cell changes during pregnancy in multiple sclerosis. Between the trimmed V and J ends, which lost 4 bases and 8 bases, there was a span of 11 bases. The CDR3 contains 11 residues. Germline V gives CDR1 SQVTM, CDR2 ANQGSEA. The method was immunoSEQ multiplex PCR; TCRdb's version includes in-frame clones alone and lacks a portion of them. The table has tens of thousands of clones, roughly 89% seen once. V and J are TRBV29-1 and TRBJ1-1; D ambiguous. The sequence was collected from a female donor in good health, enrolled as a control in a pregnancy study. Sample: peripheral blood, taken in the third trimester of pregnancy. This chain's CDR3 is CSVGGVREAFF. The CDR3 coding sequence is TGCAGCGTTGGAGGCGTGAGGGAAGCTTTCTTT.